The clone carrying this TCR beta chain was seen a single time. Some clones are missing from TCRdb's copy, which holds only in-frame ones; the method was immunoSEQ multiplex PCR. Among approximately 2,600 clones listed, 20% to 30% were seen once. The data derive from a study of T cells in localized non-small cell lung cancer. Germline CDR1 reads KGHSY; CDR2 reads FQNENV. This CDR3 is built from 13 residues. Trimming took off 4 bases at V and 0 bases at J, with 6 bases between the two ends. This chain uses TRBV16 with TRBJ1-2; no firm D call. This clonotype originated in a male donor aged 60 or older with stage I lung adenocarcinoma. The sample was lung tumor tissue, taken before any cancer treatment. CDR3 DNA: TGTGCCAGCAGCCCCGGGACTAACTATGGCTACACCTTC. Residues: CASSPGTNYGYTF.